These 5 T cell receptor beta chains were all obtained from the same sample, sequenced in a study of cytomegalovirus exposure and HLA in healthy donors. 13 Jbeta primers and 60 Vbeta primers were used for the PCR. The table came from immunoSEQ multiplex PCR; TCRdb's copy has only in-frame clones and leaves some out. The table has roughly 150,000 clones, 70% to 90% seen once. Sequenced material: PBMCs. All receptors come from a woman aged 18 to 35 in good health and CMV-seronegative.

This clone was found a few times. The CDR3 DNA reads TGTGCCAGCAGCTCCAGACAGGGAAACAATGAGCAGTTCTTC. This codes for CASSSRQGNNEQFF. V is TRBV7-2 and J is TRBJ2-1; 7 bases match TRBD1. The V and J ends lost 4 bases and 5 bases, in that order; junction bases with no gene match: 5. The CDR3 loop spans 14 amino acids. Germline V gene data show CDR1 as SGHTA and CDR2 as FQGNSA.

This clone appeared a few times. This chain uses TRBV7-3 with TRBJ2-1; TRBD2 matches at 9 bases. The germline V gene has CDR1 SGHTA and CDR2 FQGTGA. Trimming cost V 5 bases and J 5 bases; bases outside gene matches: 4. This CDR3 contains 14 residues. CDR3 protein: CASSHSGRDNEQFF. CDR3 DNA: TGTGCCAGCAGCCATAGCGGGAGAGACAATGAGCAGTTCTTC.

The chain carries TRBV11-2 and TRBJ2-1; TRBD2 agrees at 11 bases. CDR3 length equals 17 residues. Trimming at V came to 6 bases and at J to 9 bases, leaving 16 bases not matched to a gene. Germline loops: CDR1 SGHAT, CDR2 FQNNGV. This chain's CDR3 is CASRPSVAGGFNAEQFF. In DNA form, the CDR3 reads TGTGCCAGCAGACCCAGTGTAGCGGGAGGGTTCAACGCTGAGCAGTTCTTC.

Of note for this clone: Mismatch with germline at one junction end may stem from a read error. The V and J genes are TRBV7-2 and TRBJ2-1; 7 bases align to TRBD2. The germline V gene encodes CDR1 SGHTA and CDR2 FQGNSA. The CDR3 runs 15 residues. This CDR3 reads CASSLAEIGNNEQFF. The CDR3 region has the DNA TGTGCCAGCAGCCTAGCGGAGATCGGCAACAATGAGCAGTTCTTC.

The chain carries TRBV6-5 and TRBJ2-7; TRBD1 aligns across 9 bases. Per germline, CDR1 MNHEY and CDR2 SVGAGI. V lost 5 bases, J lost 5 bases, and 7 bases stayed unmatched. The CDR3 extends over 14 amino acids. CDR3 amino acids: CASSVQGALDEQYF. The CDR3 coding sequence is TGTGCCAGCAGTGTACAGGGGGCCCTGGACGAGCAGTACTTC.